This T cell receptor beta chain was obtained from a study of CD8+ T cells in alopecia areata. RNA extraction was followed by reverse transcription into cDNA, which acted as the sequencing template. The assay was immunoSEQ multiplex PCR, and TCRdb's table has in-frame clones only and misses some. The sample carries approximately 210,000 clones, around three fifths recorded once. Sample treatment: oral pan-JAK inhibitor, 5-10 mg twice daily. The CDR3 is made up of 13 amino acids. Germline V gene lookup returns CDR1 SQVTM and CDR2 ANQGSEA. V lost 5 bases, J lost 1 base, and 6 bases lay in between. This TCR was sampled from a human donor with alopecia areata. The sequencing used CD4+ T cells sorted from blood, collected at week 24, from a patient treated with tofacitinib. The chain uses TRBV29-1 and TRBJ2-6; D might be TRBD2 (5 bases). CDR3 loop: CSVWTSGANVLTF. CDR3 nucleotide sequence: TGCAGCGTTTGGACTTCTGGGGCCAACGTCCTGACTTTC.